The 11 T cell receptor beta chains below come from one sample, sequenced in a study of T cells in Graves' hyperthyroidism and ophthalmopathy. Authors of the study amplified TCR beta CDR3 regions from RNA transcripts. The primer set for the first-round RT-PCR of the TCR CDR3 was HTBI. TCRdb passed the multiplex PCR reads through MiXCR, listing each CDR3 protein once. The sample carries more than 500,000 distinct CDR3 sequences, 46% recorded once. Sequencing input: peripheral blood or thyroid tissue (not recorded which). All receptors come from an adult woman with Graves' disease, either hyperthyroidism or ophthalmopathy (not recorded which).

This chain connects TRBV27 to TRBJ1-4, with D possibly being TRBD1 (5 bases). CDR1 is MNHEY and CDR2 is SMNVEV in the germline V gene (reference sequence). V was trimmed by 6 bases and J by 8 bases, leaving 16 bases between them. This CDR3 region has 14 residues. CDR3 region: CASSKTVNQEKLFF. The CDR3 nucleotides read TGTGCCAGCAGCAAGACAGTTAATCAAGAAAAACTGTTTTTT.

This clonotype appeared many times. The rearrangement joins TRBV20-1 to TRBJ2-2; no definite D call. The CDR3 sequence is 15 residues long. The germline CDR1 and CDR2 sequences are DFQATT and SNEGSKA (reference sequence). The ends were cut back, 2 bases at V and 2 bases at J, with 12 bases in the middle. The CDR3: CSARRGHINTGELFF. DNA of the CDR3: TGCAGTGCTAGAAGAGGCCACATAAACACCGGGGAGCTGTTTTTT.

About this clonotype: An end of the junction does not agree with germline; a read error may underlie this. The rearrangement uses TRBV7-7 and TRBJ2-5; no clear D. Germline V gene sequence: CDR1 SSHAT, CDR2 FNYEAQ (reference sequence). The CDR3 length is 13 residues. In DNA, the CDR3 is TGTGCTAGCAGCTTGTTGGACCAAGAGACCCAGTACTTC. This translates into CASSLLDQETQYF. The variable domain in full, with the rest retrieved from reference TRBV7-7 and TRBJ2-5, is GAGVSQSPRYKVTKRGQDVTLRCDPISSHATLYWYQQALGQGPEFLTYFNYEAQPDKSGLPSDRFSAERPEGSISTLTIQRTEQRDSAMYRCASSLLDQETQYFGPGTRLLVL.

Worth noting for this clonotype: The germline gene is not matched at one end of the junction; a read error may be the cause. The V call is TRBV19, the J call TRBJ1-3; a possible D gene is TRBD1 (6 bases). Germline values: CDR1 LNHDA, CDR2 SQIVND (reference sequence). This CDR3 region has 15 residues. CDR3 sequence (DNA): TGTGCCTGGAGGTCCCGGACAGCTTCTGGAAACACCGTATATTTT. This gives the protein CAWRSRTASGNTVYF. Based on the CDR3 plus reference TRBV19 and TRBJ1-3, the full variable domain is DGGITQSPKYLFRKEGQNVTLSCEQNLNHDAMYWYRQDPGQGLRLIYYSQIVNDFQKGDIAEGYSVSREKKESFPLTVTSAQKNPTAFYLCAWRSRTASGNTVYFGEGSWLTVV.

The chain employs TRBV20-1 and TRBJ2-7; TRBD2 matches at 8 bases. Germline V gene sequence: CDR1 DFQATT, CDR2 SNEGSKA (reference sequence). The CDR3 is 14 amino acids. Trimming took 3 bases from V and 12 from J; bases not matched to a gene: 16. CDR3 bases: TGCAGTGCTAGGGGAGCAGCGGGAGCCCTCAGTCTGTACTTC. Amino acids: CSARGAAGALSLYF.

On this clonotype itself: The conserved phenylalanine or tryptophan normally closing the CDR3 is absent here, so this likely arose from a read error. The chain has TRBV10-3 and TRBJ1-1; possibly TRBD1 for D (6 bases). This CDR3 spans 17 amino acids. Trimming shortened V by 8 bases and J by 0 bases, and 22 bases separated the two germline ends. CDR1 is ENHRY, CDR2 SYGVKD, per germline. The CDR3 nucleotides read TGTGCCATCGCCGAGAGGGGGGGGGGTTCCATGAACACTGAAGCTTTCCTT. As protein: CAIAERGGGSMNTEAFL.

CDR3 region: CASSAGLRGETQYF. Here the CDR3 DNA reads TGTGCCAGCAGCGCCGGACTGAGGGGGGAGACCCAGTACTTC. V and J are TRBV9 and TRBJ2-5; possibly TRBD1 for D (6 bases). The CDR3 totals 14 residues. Trimming took 3 bases from V and 5 from J, leaving 14 bases between them. Germline CDR1 is SGDLS and CDR2 is YYNGEE.

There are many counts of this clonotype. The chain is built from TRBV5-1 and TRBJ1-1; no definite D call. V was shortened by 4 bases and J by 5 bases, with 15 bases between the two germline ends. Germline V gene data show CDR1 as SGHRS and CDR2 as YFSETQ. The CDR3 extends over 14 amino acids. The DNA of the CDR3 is TGCGCCAGCAGCCCCGGCCCCGGAGGAACTGAAGCTTTCTTT. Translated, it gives CASSPGPGGTEAFF.

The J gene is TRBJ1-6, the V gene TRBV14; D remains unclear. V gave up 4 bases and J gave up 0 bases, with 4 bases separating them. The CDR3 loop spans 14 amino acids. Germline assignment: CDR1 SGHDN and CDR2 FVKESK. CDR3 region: CASSRSSYNSPLHF. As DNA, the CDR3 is TGTGCCAGCAGCCGCAGCTCCTATAATTCACCCCTCCACTTT.

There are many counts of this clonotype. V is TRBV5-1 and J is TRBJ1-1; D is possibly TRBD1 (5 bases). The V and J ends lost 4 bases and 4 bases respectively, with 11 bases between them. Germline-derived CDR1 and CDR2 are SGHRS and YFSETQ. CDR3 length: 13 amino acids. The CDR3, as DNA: TGCGCCAGCAGCCGGGGGACCGGCACTGAAGCTTTCTTT. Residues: CASSRGTGTEAFF. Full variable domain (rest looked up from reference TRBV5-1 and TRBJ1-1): KAGVTQTPRYLIKTRGQQVTLSCSPISGHRSVSWYQQTPGQGLQFLFEYFSETQRNKGNFPGRFSGRQFSNSRSEMNVSTLELGDSALYLCASSRGTGTEAFFGQGTRLTVV.

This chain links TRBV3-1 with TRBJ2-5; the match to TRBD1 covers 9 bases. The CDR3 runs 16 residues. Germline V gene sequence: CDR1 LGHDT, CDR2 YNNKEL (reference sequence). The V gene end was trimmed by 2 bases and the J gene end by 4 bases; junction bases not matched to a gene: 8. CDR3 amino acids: CASSQLQGALGETQYF. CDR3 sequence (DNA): TGTGCCAGCAGCCAACTACAGGGGGCGCTTGGAGAGACCCAGTACTTC.